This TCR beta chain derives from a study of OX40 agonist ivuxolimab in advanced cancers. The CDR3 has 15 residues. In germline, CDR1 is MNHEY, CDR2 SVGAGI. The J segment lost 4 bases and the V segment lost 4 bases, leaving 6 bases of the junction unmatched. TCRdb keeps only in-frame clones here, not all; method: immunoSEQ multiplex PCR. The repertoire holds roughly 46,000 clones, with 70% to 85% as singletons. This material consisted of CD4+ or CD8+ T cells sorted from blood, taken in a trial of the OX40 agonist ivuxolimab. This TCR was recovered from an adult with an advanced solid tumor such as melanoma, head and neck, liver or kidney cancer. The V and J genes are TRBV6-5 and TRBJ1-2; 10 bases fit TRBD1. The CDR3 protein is CASSSGDRGTYGYTF. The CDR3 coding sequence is TGTGCCAGCAGTTCCGGGGACAGGGGAACCTATGGCTACACCTTC.